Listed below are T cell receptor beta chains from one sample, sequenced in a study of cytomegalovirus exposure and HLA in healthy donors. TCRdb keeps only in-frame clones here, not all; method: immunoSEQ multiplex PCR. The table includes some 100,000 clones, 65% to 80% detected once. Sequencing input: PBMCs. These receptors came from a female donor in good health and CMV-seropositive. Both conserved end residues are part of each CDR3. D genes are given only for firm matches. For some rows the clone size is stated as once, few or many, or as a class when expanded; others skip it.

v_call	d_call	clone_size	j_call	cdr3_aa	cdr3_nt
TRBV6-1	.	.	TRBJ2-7	CASSEDPGSYEQYF	TGTGCCAGCAGTGAAGACCCAGGCTCCTACGAGCAGTACTTC
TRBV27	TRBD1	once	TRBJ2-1	CASRRTGDSNEQFF	TGTGCCAGCAGACGGACAGGGGACAGCAATGAGCAGTTCTTC
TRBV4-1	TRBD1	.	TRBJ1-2	CASSQTTGEAYGYTF	TGCGCCAGCAGCCAGACGACAGGGGAGGCCTATGGCTACACCTTC
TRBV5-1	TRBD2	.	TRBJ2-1	CASITSGGSNEQFF	TGCGCCAGCATCACTAGCGGGGGTTCCAATGAGCAGTTCTTC
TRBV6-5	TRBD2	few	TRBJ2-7	CASSSPGSGNYEQYF	TGTGCCAGCAGTTCCCCAGGTAGCGGGAACTACGAGCAGTACTTC
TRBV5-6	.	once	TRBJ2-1	CASSLRLVAEQFF	TGTGCCAGCAGCTTGCGACTAGTCGCTGAGCAGTTCTTC
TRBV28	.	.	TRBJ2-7	CASSLGRYEQYF	TGTGCCAGCAGCCTGGGGAGATACGAGCAGTACTTC
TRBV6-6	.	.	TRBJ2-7	CASSYGQGVLEQYF	TGTGCCAGCAGTTACGGTCAGGGTGTACTCGAGCAGTACTTC
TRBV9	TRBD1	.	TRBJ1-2	CASLGQAYGYTF	TGTGCCAGCCTCGGACAGGCATATGGCTACACCTTC
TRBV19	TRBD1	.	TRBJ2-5	CASSGRQGGETQYF	TGTGCCAGTTCAGGGAGACAGGGTGGAGAGACCCAGTACTTC
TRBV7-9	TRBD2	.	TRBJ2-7	CASSLEAGEVYEQYF	TGTGCCAGCAGCTTAGAAGCGGGAGAGGTCTACGAGCAGTACTTC
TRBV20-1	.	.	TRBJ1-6	CSASSPLHF	TGCAGTGCCAGTTCACCCCTCCACTTT
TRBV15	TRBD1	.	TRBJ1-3	CATSRDRGLGNTIYF	TGTGCCACCAGCAGGGACAGGGGGCTTGGAAACACCATATATTTT
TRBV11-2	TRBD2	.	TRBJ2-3	CASSSITSGTDTQYF	TGTGCCAGCAGCTCAATAACTAGCGGCACAGATACGCAGTATTTT
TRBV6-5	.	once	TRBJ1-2	CASTQEPNYGYTF	TGTGCCAGCACCCAGGAACCTAACTATGGCTACACCTTC
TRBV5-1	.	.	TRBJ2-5	CASSLGTAQETQYF	TGCGCCAGCAGCTTGGGGACAGCCCAAGAGACCCAGTACTTC
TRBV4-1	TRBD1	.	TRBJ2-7	CASSQARGSYEQYF	TGCGCCAGCAGCCAAGCCAGGGGGTCCTACGAGCAGTACTTC
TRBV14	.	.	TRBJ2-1	CASSPSSSYNEQFF	TGTGCCAGCAGCCCGTCTAGCAGCTACAATGAGCAGTTCTTC
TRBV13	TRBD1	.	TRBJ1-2	CASSRQGAYGYTF	TGTGCCAGCAGCCGACAGGGGGCCTATGGCTACACCTTC
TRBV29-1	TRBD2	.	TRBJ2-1	CSVDGLAELNLNEQFF	TGCAGCGTGGATGGACTAGCGGAGCTCAATCTCAATGAGCAGTTCTTC
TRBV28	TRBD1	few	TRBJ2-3	CASIQTGTGLDTQYF	TGTGCCAGCATCCAGACGGGGACAGGTTTGGATACGCAGTATTTT
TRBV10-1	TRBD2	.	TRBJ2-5	CASSESRGRAVTETQYF	TGCGCCAGCAGTGAGTCACGCGGGAGGGCCGTTACTGAGACCCAGTACTTC
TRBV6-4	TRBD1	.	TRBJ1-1	CASSDSWSVQGVAEAFF	TGTGCCAGCAGTGACTCGTGGAGTGTTCAGGGGGTGGCTGAAGCTTTCTTT
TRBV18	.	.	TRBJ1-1	CASSRGQDTEAFF	TGTGCCAGCTCACGCGGGCAGGACACTGAAGCTTTCTTT
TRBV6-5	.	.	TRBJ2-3	CASSYTGQSTDTQYF	TGTGCCAGCAGTTATACCGGACAGAGCACAGATACGCAGTATTTT
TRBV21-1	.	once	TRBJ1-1	CASSNQGSNTEAFF	TGTGCCAGCAGCAACCAGGGATCGAACACTGAAGCTTTCTTT
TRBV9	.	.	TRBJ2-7	CASSVGQGFPPHEQYF	TGTGCCAGCAGCGTAGGTCAGGGCTTCCCTCCCCACGAGCAGTACTTC
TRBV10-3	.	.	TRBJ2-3	CAISVSSPSTDTQYF	TGTGCCATCAGTGTCTCTAGCCCTAGCACAGATACGCAGTATTTT
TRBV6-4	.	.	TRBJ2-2	CASSDSTDTGELFF	TGTGCCAGCAGTGACTCTACGGACACCGGGGAGCTGTTTTTT
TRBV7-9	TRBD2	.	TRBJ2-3	CASSLAISGGGTDTQYF	TGTGCCAGCAGCTTAGCGATTAGCGGGGGGGGCACAGATACGCAGTATTTT
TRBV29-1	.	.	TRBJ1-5	CSVGGNQPQHF	TGCAGCGTGGGGGGGAATCAGCCCCAGCATTTT